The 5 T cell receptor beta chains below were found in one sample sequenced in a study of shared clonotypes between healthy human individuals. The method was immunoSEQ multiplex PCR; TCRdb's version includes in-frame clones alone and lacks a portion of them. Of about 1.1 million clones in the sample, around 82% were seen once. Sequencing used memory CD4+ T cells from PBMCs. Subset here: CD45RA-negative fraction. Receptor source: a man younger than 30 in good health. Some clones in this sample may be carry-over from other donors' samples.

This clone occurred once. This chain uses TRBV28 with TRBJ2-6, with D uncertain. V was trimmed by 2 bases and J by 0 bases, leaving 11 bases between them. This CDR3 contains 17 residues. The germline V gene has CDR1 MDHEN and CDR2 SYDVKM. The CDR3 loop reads CASSLGQVFSGANVLTF. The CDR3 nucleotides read TGTGCCAGCAGTTTAGGGCAGGTATTCTCTGGGGCCAACGTCCTGACTTTC. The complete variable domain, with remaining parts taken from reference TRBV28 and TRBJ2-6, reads DVKVTQSSRYLVKRTGEKVFLECVQDMDHENMFWYRQDPGLGLRLIYFSYDVKMKEKGDIPEGYSVSREKKERFSLILESASTNQTSMYLCASSLGQVFSGANVLTFGAGSRLTVL.

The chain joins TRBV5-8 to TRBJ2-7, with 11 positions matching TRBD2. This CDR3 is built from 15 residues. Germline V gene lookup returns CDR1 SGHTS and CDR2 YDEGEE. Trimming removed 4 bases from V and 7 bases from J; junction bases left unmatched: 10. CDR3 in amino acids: CASSLIAGGPGEQYF. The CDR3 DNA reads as TGTGCCAGCAGCCTAATAGCGGGAGGGCCAGGGGAGCAGTACTTC.

CDR3 protein: CASSGPRQGSYEQYF. The CDR3 DNA reads TGTGCCAGCAGTGGTCCGAGACAGGGATCCTACGAGCAGTACTTC. This sequence joins TRBV28 and TRBJ2-7; the match to TRBD1 covers 7 bases. V shed 5 bases and J 1 base; nucleotides not matched to a gene: 8. The CDR3 has 15 residues. CDR1 and CDR2 from the germline V gene are MDHEN and SYDVKM.

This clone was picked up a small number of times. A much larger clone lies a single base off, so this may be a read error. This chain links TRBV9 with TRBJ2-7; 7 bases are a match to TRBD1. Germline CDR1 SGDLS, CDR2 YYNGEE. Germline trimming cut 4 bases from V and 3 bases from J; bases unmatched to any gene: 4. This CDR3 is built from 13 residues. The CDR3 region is CASSTRDSYEQYF. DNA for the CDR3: TGTGCCAGCAGCACCCGGGACAGCTACGAGCAGTACTTC.

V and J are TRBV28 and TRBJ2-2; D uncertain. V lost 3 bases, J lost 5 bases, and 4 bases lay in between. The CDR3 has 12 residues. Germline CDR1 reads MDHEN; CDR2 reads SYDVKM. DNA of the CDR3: TGTGCCAGCAGTTTTGGAACCGGGGAGCTGTTTTTT. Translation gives CASSFGTGELFF.